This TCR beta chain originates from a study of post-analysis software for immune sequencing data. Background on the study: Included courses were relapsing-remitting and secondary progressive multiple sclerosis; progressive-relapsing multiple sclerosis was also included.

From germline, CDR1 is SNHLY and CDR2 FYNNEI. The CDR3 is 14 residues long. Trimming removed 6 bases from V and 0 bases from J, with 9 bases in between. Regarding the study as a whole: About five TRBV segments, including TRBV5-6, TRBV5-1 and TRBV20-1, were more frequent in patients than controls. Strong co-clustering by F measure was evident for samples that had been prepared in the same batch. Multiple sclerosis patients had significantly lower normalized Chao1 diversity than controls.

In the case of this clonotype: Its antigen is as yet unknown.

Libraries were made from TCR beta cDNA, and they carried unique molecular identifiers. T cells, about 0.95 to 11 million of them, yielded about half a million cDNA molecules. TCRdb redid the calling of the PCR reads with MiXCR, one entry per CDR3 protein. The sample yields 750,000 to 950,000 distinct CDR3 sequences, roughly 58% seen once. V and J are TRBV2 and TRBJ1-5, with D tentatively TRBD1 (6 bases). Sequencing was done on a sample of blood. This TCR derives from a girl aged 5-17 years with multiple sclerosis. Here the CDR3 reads CASRAGASNQPQHF. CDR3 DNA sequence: TGTGCCAGCAGGGCAGGGGCTAGCAATCAGCCCCAGCATTTT.